The clone carrying this T cell receptor beta chain was seen ten or more times. Its specificity is unknown. This specimen comes from a study of human T cells and chemical hapten exposure. Overall study results and limits: Expanded TCRs made up significantly more big CDR3 similarity clusters than controls did.

The germline gives CDR1 MNHNS, CDR2 SASEGT. V was cut by 5 bases and J by 7 bases, with 14 bases left in between. CDR3 length equals 14 residues. TCRdb ran MiXCR on the RACE reads and lists one entry per CDR3 protein. The sample shows over 85,000 distinct CDR3 sequences, 7% to 10% of them seen only once. Time point defined: patch test 2, 6 weeks after DPC sensitization. Treatment specified: therapeutic diphenylcyclopropenone sensitization with weekly scalp DPC. The material was whole blood, obtained in connection with sensitization to the hapten diphenylcyclopropenone (DPC). The receptor was isolated from a woman aged 40 to 50 with alopecia areata. Some clones in this sample may be carry-over from other donors' samples. The V call is TRBV6-1, the J call TRBJ1-4; a possible D gene is TRBD1 (5 bases). The CDR3 region is CASSSSGAGEKLFF. The CDR3 nucleotides are TGTGCCAGCAGTTCGTCCGGGGCGGGTGAAAAACTGTTTTTT.